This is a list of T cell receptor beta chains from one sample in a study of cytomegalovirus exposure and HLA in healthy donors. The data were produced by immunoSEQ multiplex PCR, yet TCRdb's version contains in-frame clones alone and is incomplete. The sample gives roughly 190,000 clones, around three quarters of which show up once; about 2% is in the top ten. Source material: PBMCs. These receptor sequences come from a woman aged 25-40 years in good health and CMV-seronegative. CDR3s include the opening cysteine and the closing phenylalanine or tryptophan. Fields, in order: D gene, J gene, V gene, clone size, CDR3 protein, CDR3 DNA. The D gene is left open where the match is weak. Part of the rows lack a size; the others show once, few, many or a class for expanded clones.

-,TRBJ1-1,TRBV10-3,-,CAIRADTLNTEAFF,TGTGCCATCAGGGCTGACACCTTGAACACTGAAGCTTTCTTT
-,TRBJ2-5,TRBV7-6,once,CASSFQTTGPGQYF,TGTGCCAGCAGCTTCCAAACTACAGGGCCGGGACAGTACTTC
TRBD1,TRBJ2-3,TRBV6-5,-,CASSYGQGGTDTQYF,TGTGCCAGCAGTTACGGACAGGGGGGCACAGATACGCAGTATTTT
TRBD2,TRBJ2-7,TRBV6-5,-,CASSLAGGGFYEQYF,TGTGCCAGCAGTTTAGCGGGAGGGGGGTTTTACGAGCAGTACTTC
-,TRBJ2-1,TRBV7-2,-,CASSLGGVGQFF,TGTGCCAGCAGCTTAGGCGGGGTGGGACAGTTCTTC
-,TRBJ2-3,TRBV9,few,CAGDCSTDTQYF,TGTGCCGGGGACTGTAGCACAGATACGCAGTATTTT
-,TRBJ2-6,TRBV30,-,CAWSPTGGIGSGANVLTF,TGTGCCTGGAGTCCGACGGGGGGCATAGGGTCTGGGGCCAACGTCCTGACTTTC
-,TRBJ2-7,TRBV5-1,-,CASSFLGTVSYEQYF,TGCGCCAGCAGCTTTTTGGGGACTGTCTCCTACGAGCAGTACTTC
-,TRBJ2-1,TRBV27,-,CASSLVSMYEQFF,TGTGCCAGCAGTTTAGTCTCTATGTATGAGCAGTTCTTC
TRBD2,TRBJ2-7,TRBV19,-,CASSISSGSYEQYF,TGTGCCAGTAGTATCTCTAGCGGCTCCTACGAGCAGTACTTC
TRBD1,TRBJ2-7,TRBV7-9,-,CASSPRQGALNEQYF,TGTGCCAGCAGCCCCCGACAGGGGGCTCTGAACGAGCAGTACTTC
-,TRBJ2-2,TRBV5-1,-,CASKDWLAGTGELFF,TGCGCCAGCAAAGATTGGCTGGCGGGCACCGGGGAGCTGTTTTTT
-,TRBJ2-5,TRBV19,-,CASSSQASGWETQYF,TGTGCCAGTAGTTCCCAAGCCTCAGGGTGGGAGACCCAGTACTTC
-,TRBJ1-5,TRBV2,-,CASSQQGINQPQHF,TGTGCCAGCAGTCAACAGGGAATCAATCAGCCCCAGCATTTT
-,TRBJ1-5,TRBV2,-,CASSEANTVQSNQPQHF,TGTGCCAGCAGTGAAGCCAATACAGTACAGTCTAATCAGCCCCAGCATTTT
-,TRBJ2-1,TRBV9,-,CASSVRRGGVNNEQFF,TGTGCCAGCAGCGTAAGAAGGGGGGGAGTGAACAATGAGCAGTTCTTC
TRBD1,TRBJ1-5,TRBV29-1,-,CSVRGMTGVGYQPQHF,TGCAGCGTGAGGGGAATGACAGGGGTTGGGTATCAGCCCCAGCATTTT
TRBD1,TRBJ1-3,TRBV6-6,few,CASSSRGQTGNTIYF,TGTGCCAGCAGTTCCAGGGGGCAAACTGGAAACACCATATATTTT
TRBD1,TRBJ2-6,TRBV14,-,CASSRDRGLGANVLTF,TGTGCCAGCAGCCGGGACAGGGGGCTTGGGGCCAACGTCCTGACTTTC
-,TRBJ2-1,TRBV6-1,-,CASREIASRPYNEQFF,TGTGCCAGCCGTGAGATAGCGTCAAGGCCCTACAATGAGCAGTTCTTC
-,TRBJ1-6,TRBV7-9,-,CASSFRGSYNSPLHF,TGTGCCAGCAGCTTTCGGGGGAGCTATAATTCACCCCTCCACTTT
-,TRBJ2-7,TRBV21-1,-,CASSKWTANTNYEQYF,TGTGCCAGCAGCAAATGGACAGCAAATACGAACTACGAGCAGTACTTC
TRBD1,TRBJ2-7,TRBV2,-,CASSRDSSYEQYF,TGTGCCAGCAGTCGGGACAGCTCCTACGAGCAGTACTTC
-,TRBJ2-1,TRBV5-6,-,CASSSLDSYSYNEQFF,TGTGCCAGCAGCTCCCTCGACAGCTATTCCTACAATGAGCAGTTCTTC
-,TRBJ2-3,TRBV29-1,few,CSVGGRYTDTQYF,TGCAGCGTTGGAGGGCGATACACAGATACGCAGTATTTT
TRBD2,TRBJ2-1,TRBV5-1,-,CASSRTSGVNEQFF,TGCGCCAGCAGCAGGACTAGCGGGGTCAATGAGCAGTTCTTC
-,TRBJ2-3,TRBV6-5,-,CASSPGLTDTQYF,TGTGCCAGCAGTCCCGGTCTCACAGATACGCAGTATTTT
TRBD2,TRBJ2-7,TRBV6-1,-,CASSERVAGLFEQYF,TGTGCCAGCAGTGAAAGGGTAGCGGGCCTATTTGAGCAGTACTTC
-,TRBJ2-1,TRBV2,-,CASKGQGMIAVNEQFF,TGTGCCAGCAAGGGGCAGGGAATGATAGCGGTCAATGAGCAGTTCTTC
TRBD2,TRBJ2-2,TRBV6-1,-,CASSERWSSGNTGELFF,TGTGCCAGCAGTGAAAGGTGGTCTAGCGGCAACACCGGGGAGCTGTTTTTT
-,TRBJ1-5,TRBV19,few,CASSMGRDYSNQPQHF,TGTGCCAGTAGTATGGGTAGGGACTATAGCAATCAGCCCCAGCATTTT
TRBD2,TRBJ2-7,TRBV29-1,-,CSAIAGEEYEQYF,TGCAGCGCGATAGCGGGAGAGGAATACGAGCAGTACTTC
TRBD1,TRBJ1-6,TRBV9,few,CASSAQKGQNNSPLHF,TGTGCCAGCAGCGCACAGAAGGGACAGAATAATTCACCCCTCCACTTT
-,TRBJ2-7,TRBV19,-,CASSAGEGYEQYF,TGTGCCAGTAGCGCAGGGGAGGGCTACGAGCAGTACTTC
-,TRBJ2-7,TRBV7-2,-,CASSLGPATGEQYF,TGTGCCAGCAGCTTAGGCCCTGCAACAGGCGAGCAGTACTTC
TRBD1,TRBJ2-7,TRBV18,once,CASSPPVRDRAPYEQYF,TGTGCCAGCTCACCACCGGTAAGGGACAGGGCTCCCTACGAGCAGTACTTC
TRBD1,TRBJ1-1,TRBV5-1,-,CASSSPDRGGTEAFF,TGCGCCAGCAGCTCCCCGGACAGGGGGGGCACTGAAGCTTTCTTT